This TCR beta chain was sequenced for a study of shared clonotypes between healthy human individuals. Trimming shortened V by 2 bases and J by 0 bases, and 13 bases separated the two germline ends. This CDR3 comprises 16 residues. Germline values: CDR1 SEHNR, CDR2 FQNEAQ (reference sequence). This clone showed up just once. The naive CD8 subset, CD45RO-negative cells positively selected for CCR7, excluded terminally differentiated effector memory CD45RA+ cells. Produced via immunoSEQ multiplex PCR; TCRdb's table is partial and in-frame only. The sample holds roughly 2,000,000 clones, about 93% seen once.

The material sequenced was naive CD8+ T cells from PBMCs. The chain has TRBV7-9 and TRBJ1-1; TRBD1 might be the D (6 bases). The sequence came from a man between 18 and 29 years old in good health. Some clones in this sample may be carry-over from other donors' samples. CDR3 protein: CASSLPETGLNTEAFF. The CDR3 DNA reads TGTGCCAGCAGCTTACCCGAGACAGGTTTGAACACTGAAGCTTTCTTT. Filled out from reference TRBV7-9 and TRBJ1-1, the complete variable domain reads DTGVSQNPRHKITKRGQNVTFRCDPISEHNRLYWYRQTLGQGPEFLTYFQNEAQLEKSRLLSDRFSAERPKGSFSTLEIQRTEQGDSAMYLCASSLPETGLNTEAFFGQGTRLTVV.